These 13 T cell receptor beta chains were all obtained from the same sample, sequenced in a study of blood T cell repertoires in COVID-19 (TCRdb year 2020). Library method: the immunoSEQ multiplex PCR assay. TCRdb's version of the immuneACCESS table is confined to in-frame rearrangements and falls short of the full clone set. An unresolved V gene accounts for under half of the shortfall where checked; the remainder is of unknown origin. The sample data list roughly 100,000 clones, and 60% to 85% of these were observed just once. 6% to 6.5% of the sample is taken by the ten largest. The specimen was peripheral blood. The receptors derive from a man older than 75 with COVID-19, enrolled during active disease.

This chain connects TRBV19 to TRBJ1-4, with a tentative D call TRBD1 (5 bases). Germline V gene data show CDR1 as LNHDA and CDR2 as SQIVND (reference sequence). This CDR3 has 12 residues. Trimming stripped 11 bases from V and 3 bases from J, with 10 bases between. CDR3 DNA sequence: TGTGCCGCTTCAGGGCCTAATGAAAAACTGTTTTTT. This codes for CAASGPNEKLFF.

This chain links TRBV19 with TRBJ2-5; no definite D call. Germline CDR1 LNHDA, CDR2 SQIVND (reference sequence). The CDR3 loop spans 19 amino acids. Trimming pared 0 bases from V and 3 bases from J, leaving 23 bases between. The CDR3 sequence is CASSIDPVGYHGSEETQYF. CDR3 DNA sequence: TGTGCCAGTAGTATAGATCCTGTCGGGTATCATGGGTCAGAAGAGACCCAGTACTTC.

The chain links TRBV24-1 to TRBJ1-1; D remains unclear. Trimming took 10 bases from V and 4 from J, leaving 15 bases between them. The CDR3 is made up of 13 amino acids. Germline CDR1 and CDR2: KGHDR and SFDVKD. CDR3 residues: CATSVGVGTEAFF. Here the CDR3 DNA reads TGTGCCACGTCCGTCGGGGTGGGCACTGAAGCTTTCTTT.

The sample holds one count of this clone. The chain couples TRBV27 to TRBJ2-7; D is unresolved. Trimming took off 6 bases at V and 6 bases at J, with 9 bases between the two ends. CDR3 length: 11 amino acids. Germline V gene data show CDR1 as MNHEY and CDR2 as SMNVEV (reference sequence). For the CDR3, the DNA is TGTGCCAGCAGGTCCCTCGGCGAGCAGTACTTC. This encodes CASRSLGEQYF.

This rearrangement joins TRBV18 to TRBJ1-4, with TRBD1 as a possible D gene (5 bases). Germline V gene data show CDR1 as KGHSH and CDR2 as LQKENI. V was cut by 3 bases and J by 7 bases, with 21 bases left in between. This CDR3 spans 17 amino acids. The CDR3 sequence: CASSPQGRGVAGEKLFF. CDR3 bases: TGTGCCAGCTCACCCCAGGGAAGGGGCGTGGCTGGTGAAAAACTGTTTTTT.

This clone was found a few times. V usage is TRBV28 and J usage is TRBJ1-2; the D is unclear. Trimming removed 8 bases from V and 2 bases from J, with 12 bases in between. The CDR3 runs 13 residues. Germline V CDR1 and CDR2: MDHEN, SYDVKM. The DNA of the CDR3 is TGTGCCAGCTTTAACAGTAACAACTATGGCTACACCTTC. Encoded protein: CASFNSNNYGYTF.

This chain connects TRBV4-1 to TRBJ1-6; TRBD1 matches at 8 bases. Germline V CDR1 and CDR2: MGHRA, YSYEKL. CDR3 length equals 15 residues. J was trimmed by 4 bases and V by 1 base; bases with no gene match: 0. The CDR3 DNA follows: TGCGCCAGCAGCCAAGGACAGGGGTATAATTCACCCCTCCACTTT. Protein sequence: CASSQGQGYNSPLHF.

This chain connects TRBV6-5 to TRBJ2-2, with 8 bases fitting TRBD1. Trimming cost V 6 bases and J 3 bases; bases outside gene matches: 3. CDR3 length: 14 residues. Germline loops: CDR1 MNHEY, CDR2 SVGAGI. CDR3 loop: CASRGTGHTGELFF. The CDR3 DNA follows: TGTGCCAGCAGGGGGACAGGTCACACCGGGGAGCTGTTTTTT.

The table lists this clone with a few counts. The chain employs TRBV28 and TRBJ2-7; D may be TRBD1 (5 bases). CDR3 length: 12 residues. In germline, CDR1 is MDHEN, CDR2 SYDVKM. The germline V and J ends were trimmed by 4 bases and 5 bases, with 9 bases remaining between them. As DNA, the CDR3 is TGTGCCAGCAGTTCCAGGGTCCACGAGCAGTACTTC. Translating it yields CASSSRVHEQYF.

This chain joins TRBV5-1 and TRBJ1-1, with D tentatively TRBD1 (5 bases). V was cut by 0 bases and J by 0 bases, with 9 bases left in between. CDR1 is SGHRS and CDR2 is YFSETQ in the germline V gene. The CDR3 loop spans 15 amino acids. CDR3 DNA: TGCGCCAGCAGCTTGGAAGCAGGGATGAACACTGAAGCTTTCTTT. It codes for CASSLEAGMNTEAFF.

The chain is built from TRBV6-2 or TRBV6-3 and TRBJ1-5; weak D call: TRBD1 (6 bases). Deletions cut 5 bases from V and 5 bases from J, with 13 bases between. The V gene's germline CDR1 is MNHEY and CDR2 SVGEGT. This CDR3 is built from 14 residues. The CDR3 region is CASSRTAPHQPQHF. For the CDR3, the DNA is TGTGCCAGCAGTAGGACAGCGCCGCATCAGCCCCAGCATTTT.

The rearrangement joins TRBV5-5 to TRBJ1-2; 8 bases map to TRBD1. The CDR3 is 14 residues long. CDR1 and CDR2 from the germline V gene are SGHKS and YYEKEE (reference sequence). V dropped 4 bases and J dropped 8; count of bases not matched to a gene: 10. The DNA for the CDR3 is TGTGCCAGCAGCATCACCGGGACAGGTCCAGGCTACACCTTC. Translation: CASSITGTGPGYTF.

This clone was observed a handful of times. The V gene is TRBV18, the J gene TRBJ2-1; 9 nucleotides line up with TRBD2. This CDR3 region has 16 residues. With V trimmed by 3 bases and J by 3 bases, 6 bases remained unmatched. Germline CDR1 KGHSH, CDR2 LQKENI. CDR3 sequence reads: CASSPASGTGYNEQFF. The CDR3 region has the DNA TGTGCCAGCTCACCCGCTAGCGGGACCGGCTACAATGAGCAGTTCTTC.